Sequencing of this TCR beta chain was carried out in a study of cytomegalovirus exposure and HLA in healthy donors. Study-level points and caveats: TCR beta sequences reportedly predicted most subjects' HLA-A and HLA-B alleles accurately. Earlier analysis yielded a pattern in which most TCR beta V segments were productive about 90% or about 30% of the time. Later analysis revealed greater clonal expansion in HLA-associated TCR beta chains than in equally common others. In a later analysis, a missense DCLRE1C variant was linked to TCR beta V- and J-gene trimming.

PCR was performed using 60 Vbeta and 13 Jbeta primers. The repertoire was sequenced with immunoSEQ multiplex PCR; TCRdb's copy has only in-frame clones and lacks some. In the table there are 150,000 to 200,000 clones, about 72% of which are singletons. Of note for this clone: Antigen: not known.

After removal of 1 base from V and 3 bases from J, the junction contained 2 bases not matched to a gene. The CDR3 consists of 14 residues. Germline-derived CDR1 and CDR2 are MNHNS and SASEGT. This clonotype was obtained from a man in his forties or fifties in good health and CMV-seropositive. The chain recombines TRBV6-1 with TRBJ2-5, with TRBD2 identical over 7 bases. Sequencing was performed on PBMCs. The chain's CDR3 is CASSEGAGKETQYF. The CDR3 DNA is TGTGCCAGCAGTGAAGGAGCGGGAAAAGAGACCCAGTACTTC.